The 25 T cell receptor beta chains reported below all come from one sample, sequenced in a study of cytomegalovirus exposure and HLA in healthy donors. PCR employed 60 Vbeta and 13 Jbeta primers. Clones were read by immunoSEQ multiplex PCR, and TCRdb kept only the in-frame ones, dropping some. The sample shows 200,000 to 250,000 clones, 75% to 85% of them seen only once. Sequencing was performed on PBMCs. Source of these receptors: a woman aged 60-70 years in good health and CMV-seropositive.

This rearrangement joins TRBV19 to TRBJ1-5; the D is unclear. The CDR3 consists of 13 residues. Germline V lookup: CDR1 LNHDA, CDR2 SQIVND (reference sequence). Trimming removed 1 base from V and 5 bases from J, with 6 bases in between. CDR3 amino acids: CASSIGPYQPQHF. CDR3 bases: TGTGCCAGTAGTATAGGGCCGTATCAGCCCCAGCATTTT.

V gene TRBV11-3 combines with J gene TRBJ2-2; the match to TRBD2 covers 8 bases. CDR3 length: 16 amino acids. J was trimmed by 5 bases and V by 1 base; bases with no gene match: 6. CDR1 is SGHNT and CDR2 is YENEEA in the germline V gene. The CDR3 region has the DNA TGTGCCAGCAGCTTAGGGGCGGGAGGAGGAACCGGGGAGCTGTTTTTT. Protein: CASSLGAGGGTGELFF.

CDR3 nucleotides: TGTGCCAGCAGTTCCTCTACAGCGGGAGGCTACGAGCAGTACTTC. Its translation is CASSSSTAGGYEQYF. The chain is built from TRBV6-6 and TRBJ2-7; 9 positions agree with TRBD2. The germline CDR1 and CDR2 sequences are MNHNY and SVGAGI (reference sequence). The CDR3 covers 15 residues. V lost 4 bases to trimming and J lost 3 bases; unmatched junction nucleotides: 7.

V usage is TRBV12-5 and J usage is TRBJ2-7, with 7 bases matching TRBD2. The CDR3 runs to 15 residues. J lost 3 bases, V lost 1 base, and 6 bases had no gene match. The germline V gene has CDR1 LGHNT and CDR2 FRNRAP. Here the CDR3 DNA reads TGTGCTAGTGGTTTGGGGGGCGGGAGAGGCTACGAGCAGTACTTC. As protein: CASGLGGGRGYEQYF.

This clone was observed a few times. Other nucleotide sequences from this sample produce the same CDR3. This chain connects TRBV6-5 to TRBJ2-1; TRBD2 matches 13 bases. The CDR3 has 16 amino acids. Trimming removed 0 bases from V and 4 bases from J; junction bases left unmatched: 0. Germline V lookup: CDR1 MNHEY, CDR2 SVGAGI. Here the CDR3 reads CASSYSLAGGYNEQFF. Here the CDR3 DNA reads TGTGCCAGCAGTTACTCACTAGCGGGAGGGTACAATGAGCAGTTCTTC.

V and J are TRBV2 and TRBJ2-3, with 10 positions matching TRBD2. V shed 3 bases and J 4 bases; nucleotides not matched to a gene: 7. Looked up from germline, CDR1 is SNHLY and CDR2 is FYNNEI. The CDR3 is 16 residues long. CDR3 loop: CASSDMSGRAPDTQYF. The CDR3 nucleotides read TGTGCCAGCAGTGACATGAGCGGGAGGGCCCCAGATACGCAGTATTTT.

The chain carries TRBV5-1 and TRBJ2-7; TRBD1 is a possible D gene (6 bases). V was shortened by 4 bases and J by 4 bases, with 15 bases between the two germline ends. Germline CDR1 SGHRS, CDR2 YFSETQ. CDR3 length: 14 residues. The CDR3 nucleotides read TGCGCCAGCAGCCCAAGACAGGAACCATACGAGCAGTACTTC. It is translated as CASSPRQEPYEQYF.

The chain couples TRBV30 to TRBJ1-4, with a tentative D call TRBD1 (5 bases). Between the trimmed V and J ends, which lost 2 bases and 7 bases, there was a span of 11 bases. Per the germline V gene, CDR1 is GTSNPN and CDR2 is SVGIG (reference sequence). The CDR3 sequence is 13 residues long. CDR3 loop: CAWSHGGGEKLFF. Here the CDR3 DNA reads TGTGCCTGGAGTCATGGGGGAGGTGAAAAACTGTTTTTT.

This clone has just a few counts. The V and J genes are TRBV6-5 and TRBJ2-5; 7 nucleotides match TRBD1. With the DNA end fitting TRBJ2-7 better, the J assignment may be wrong. The CDR3 is 15 amino acids. From germline, CDR1 is MNHEY and CDR2 SVGAGI. CDR3 sequence: CASSYSTRGPYEQYF. DNA for the CDR3: TGTGCCAGCAGTTACTCCACGAGGGGGCCCTACGAGCAGTACTTC.

The V and J genes are TRBV19 and TRBJ1-3, with D unclear. Germline V gene data show CDR1 as LNHDA and CDR2 as SQIVND (reference sequence). The V end was cut by 7 bases, the J end by 0 bases, with 13 bases between. This CDR3 has 15 amino acids. This chain's CDR3 is CASITNRLSGNTIYF. The CDR3 DNA is TGTGCCAGTATTACAAACCGTCTCTCTGGAAACACCATATATTTT.

V gene TRBV5-1 combines with J gene TRBJ2-3, with 9 bases fitting TRBD2. V trimming: 2 bases; J trimming: 6 bases; junction bases outside the gene matches: 7. From germline, CDR1 is SGHRS and CDR2 YFSETQ. The CDR3 extends over 15 amino acids. CDR3 loop: CASSLAGGLGDTQYF. The CDR3 nucleotides read TGCGCCAGCAGCTTAGCGGGAGGATTGGGGGATACGCAGTATTTT.

The chain is built from TRBV6-5 and TRBJ2-1, with D tentatively TRBD1 (5 bases). Germline lookup yields CDR1 MNHEY and CDR2 SVGAGI. V lost 2 bases, J lost 8 bases, and 13 bases lay in between. The CDR3 totals 14 residues. CDR3 sequence: CASSYGRVEDEQFF. The CDR3 DNA is TGTGCCAGCAGTTACGGCAGGGTAGAGGATGAGCAGTTCTTC.

The V call is TRBV9, the J call TRBJ2-2; no definite D call. V lost 4 bases, J lost 5 bases, and 12 bases lay in between. Germline V gives CDR1 SGDLS, CDR2 YYNGEE. The CDR3 consists of 14 residues. CDR3 sequence reads: CASSLRQTTGELFF. The CDR3 coding sequence is TGTGCCAGCAGCCTCAGACAAACGACCGGGGAGCTGTTTTTT.

This chain links TRBV5-1 with TRBJ1-2; TRBD1 agrees at 9 bases. The CDR3 spans 15 residues. J was trimmed by 3 bases and V by 4 bases; bases with no gene match: 7. Germline assignment: CDR1 SGHRS and CDR2 YFSETQ. CDR3 sequence (DNA): TGCGCCAGCAGCGTACAGGGGGCCCAGGACTATGGCTACACCTTC. This sequence encodes CASSVQGAQDYGYTF.

This clone was seen only once. The chain joins TRBV7-3 to TRBJ2-5; 7 bases match TRBD1. CDR1 and CDR2 from the germline V gene are SGHTA and FQGTGA. The junction had 10 bases not matched to a gene; V was cut back by 4 bases and J by 5 bases. There are 15 residues in the CDR3. For the CDR3, the DNA is TGTGCCAGCAGCTCCCAACAGGGGCTAGGGGAGACCCAGTACTTC. This translates into CASSSQQGLGETQYF. Looking up the rest from reference TRBV7-3 and TRBJ2-5 gives the full variable domain: GAGVSQTPSNKVTEKGKYVELRCDPISGHTALYWYRQSLGQGPEFLIYFQGTGAADDSGLPNDRFFAVRPEGSVSTLKIQRTERGDSAVYLCASSSQQGLGETQYFGPGTRLLVL.

The chain uses TRBV6-1 and TRBJ2-2; D unclear. V was pared by 2 bases and J by 1 base, with 5 bases between. The CDR3 sequence is 14 residues long. Germline V gene sequence: CDR1 MNHNS, CDR2 SASEGT. The CDR3 here is CASSESRNTGELFF. In nucleotides, the CDR3 is TGTGCCAGCAGTGAATCCCGGAACACCGGGGAGCTGTTTTTT.

The genes are TRBV28 and TRBJ2-3; 10 nucleotides match TRBD2. Germline CDR1 MDHEN, CDR2 SYDVKM. This CDR3 is built from 15 residues. V was pared by 5 bases and J by 5 bases, with 7 bases of the junction left unmatched. CDR3 in amino acids: CASSTPSGRLDTQYF. CDR3 coding DNA: TGTGCCAGCAGTACCCCTAGCGGGAGATTAGATACGCAGTATTTT.

V gene TRBV5-6 combines with J gene TRBJ2-3; 9 nucleotides line up with TRBD2. Germline V CDR1 and CDR2: SGHDT, YYEEEE. The CDR3 totals 15 residues. The V gene end was trimmed by 3 bases and the J gene end by 2 bases; junction bases not matched to a gene: 4. The CDR3 is CASSSSGADTDTQYF. The DNA for the CDR3 is TGTGCCAGCAGCTCTAGCGGGGCCGACACAGATACGCAGTATTTT.

This clone was recorded once. The chain joins TRBV5-4 to TRBJ2-1, with 13 positions matching TRBD2. Germline assignment: CDR1 SGHNT and CDR2 YYREEE (reference sequence). The CDR3 has 18 residues. V trimming: 6 bases; J trimming: 2 bases; junction bases outside the gene matches: 11. CDR3 DNA: TGTGCCAGCACCCCCGGGACTAGCGGGGAAACCGCCTACAATGAGCAGTTCTTC. Amino acids: CASTPGTSGETAYNEQFF.

J is TRBJ2-1 and V is TRBV19; D perhaps matches TRBD1 (5 bases). This CDR3 has 14 amino acids. Germline V gives CDR1 LNHDA, CDR2 SQIVND (reference sequence). V was shortened by 9 bases and J by 6 bases, with 18 bases between the two germline ends. The chain's CDR3 is CASKDSEGANEQFF. DNA for the CDR3: TGTGCCAGCAAAGACTCTGAAGGGGCCAATGAGCAGTTCTTC.

In DNA form, the CDR3 reads TGCGCCAGCAGCACTGGACAGGGGGACTATGGCTACACCTTC. Translated, it gives CASSTGQGDYGYTF. The chain combines TRBV5-1 with TRBJ1-2; 10 bases are a match to TRBD1. The CDR3 covers 14 residues. After removal of 4 bases from V and 3 bases from J, the junction contained 3 bases not matched to a gene. Germline V gene sequence: CDR1 SGHRS, CDR2 YFSETQ.

This clone was found once. V and J are TRBV9 and TRBJ1-1; 7 bases are shared with TRBD1. This CDR3 contains 17 residues. From germline, CDR1 is SGDLS and CDR2 YYNGEE. Trimming cost V 0 bases and J 1 base; bases outside gene matches: 9. The CDR3 region has the DNA TGTGCCAGCAGCGTAGGCACAGGGGACTCGGCGAACACTGAAGCTTTCTTT. Translation: CASSVGTGDSANTEAFF.

The gene calls are TRBV18 and TRBJ2-2; 11 bases line up with TRBD2. The CDR3 has 17 residues. Germline V CDR1 and CDR2: KGHSH, LQKENI. V lost 2 bases to trimming and J lost 5 bases; unmatched junction nucleotides: 7. CDR3 coding DNA: TGTGCCAGCTCACCAGCGGCACTAGCGGGAGATACCGGGGAGCTGTTTTTT. It specifies CASSPAALAGDTGELFF.

The V call is TRBV5-1, the J call TRBJ2-3, with D maybe TRBD2 (6 bases). This CDR3 spans 14 amino acids. Trimming took off 5 bases at V and 2 bases at J, with 12 bases between the two ends. Germline assignment: CDR1 SGHRS and CDR2 YFSETQ. The CDR3 loop reads CASRGGAITDTQYF. CDR3 sequence (DNA): TGCGCCAGCAGGGGGGGAGCTATCACAGATACGCAGTATTTT.

V gene TRBV5-1 combines with J gene TRBJ2-1; 12 nucleotides match TRBD2. Germline trimming cut 4 bases from V and 10 bases from J; bases unmatched to any gene: 9. This CDR3 has 15 residues. Germline loops: CDR1 SGHRS, CDR2 YFSETQ. The CDR3 reads CASSQLTSGSGEQFF. In nucleotides, the CDR3 is TGCGCCAGCAGCCAACTGACTAGCGGGAGCGGAGAGCAGTTCTTC.